A single TCR beta chain is shown here with its context. The repertoire was sequenced with immunoSEQ multiplex PCR; TCRdb's copy has only in-frame clones and lacks some. The sample lists just under 550,000 clones, around 78% occurring once. This sample was included in a study of shared T cell receptors in the human thymus. CDR3 length equals 15 residues. Trimming shortened V by 2 bases and J by 0 bases, and 8 bases separated the two germline ends. CDR1 and CDR2 from the germline V gene are SGHTA and FQGTGA. This sample also appeared in a second study, on human thymus T cells. That paper adds: Finnish infants who were healthy and having corrective surgery for congenital heart defects made up the donors. What related research reported was that thymic repertoires overlapped highly among unrelated individuals.

This receptor was taken from a boy under two years old with a congenital heart defect. This chain joins TRBV7-3 and TRBJ2-1, with unresolved D. The sequencing input was thymocytes. The CDR3 coding sequence is TGTGCCAGCAGCTTACAGAAGAACTCCTACAATGAGCAGTTCTTC. It translates to CASSLQKNSYNEQFF. The whole variable domain, filled in from reference TRBV7-3 and TRBJ2-1, reads GAGVSQTPSNKVTEKGKYVELRCDPISGHTALYWYRQSLGQGPEFLIYFQGTGAADDSGLPNDRFFAVRPEGSVSTLKIQRTERGDSAVYLCASSLQKNSYNEQFFGPGTRLTVL.